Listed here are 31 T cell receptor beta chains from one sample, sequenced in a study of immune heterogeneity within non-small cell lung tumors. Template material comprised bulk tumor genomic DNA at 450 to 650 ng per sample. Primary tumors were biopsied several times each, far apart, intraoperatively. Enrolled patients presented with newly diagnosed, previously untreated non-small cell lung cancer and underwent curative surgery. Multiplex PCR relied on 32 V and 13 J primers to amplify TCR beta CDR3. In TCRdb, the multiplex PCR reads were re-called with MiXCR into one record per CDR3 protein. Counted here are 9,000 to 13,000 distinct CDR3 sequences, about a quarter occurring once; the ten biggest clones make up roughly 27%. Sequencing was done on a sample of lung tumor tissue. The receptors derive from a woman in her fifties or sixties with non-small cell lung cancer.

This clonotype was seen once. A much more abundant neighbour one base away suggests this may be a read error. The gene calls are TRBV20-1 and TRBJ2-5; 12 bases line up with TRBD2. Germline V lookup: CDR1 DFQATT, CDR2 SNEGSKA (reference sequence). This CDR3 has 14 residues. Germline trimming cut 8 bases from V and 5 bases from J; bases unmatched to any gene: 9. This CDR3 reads CSTSSGGAWETQYF. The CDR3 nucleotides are TGCAGTACGTCTAGCGGGGGGGCTTGGGAGACCCAGTACTTC.

As DNA, the CDR3 is TGTGCCAGCAGCCCATCGGGACAGGGAGATGGCTACACCTTC. This sequence encodes CASSPSGQGDGYTF. The gene calls are TRBV7-8 and TRBJ1-2, with 9 bases matching TRBD1. The CDR3 extends over 14 amino acids. Germline CDR1 reads SGHVS; CDR2 reads FQNEAQ. The J segment lost 6 bases and the V segment lost 5 bases, leaving 7 bases of the junction unmatched.

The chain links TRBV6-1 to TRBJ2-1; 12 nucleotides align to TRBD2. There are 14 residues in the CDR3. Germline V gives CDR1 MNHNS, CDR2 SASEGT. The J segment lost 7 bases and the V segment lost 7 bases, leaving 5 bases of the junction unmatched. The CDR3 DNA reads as TGTGCCAGCACATCGACTAGCGGGAGTAATGAGCAGTTCTTC. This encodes CASTSTSGSNEQFF.

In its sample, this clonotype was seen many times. For the CDR3, the DNA is TGTGCCAGCAGTGGTTTTGGACAAACTAGCAATCAGCCCCAGCATTTT. It is translated as CASSGFGQTSNQPQHF. V gene TRBV2 combines with J gene TRBJ1-5; possibly TRBD1 for D (5 bases). Germline-derived CDR1 and CDR2 are SNHLY and FYNNEI. The CDR3 extends over 16 amino acids. The V and J ends lost 4 bases and 0 bases respectively, with 13 bases between them.

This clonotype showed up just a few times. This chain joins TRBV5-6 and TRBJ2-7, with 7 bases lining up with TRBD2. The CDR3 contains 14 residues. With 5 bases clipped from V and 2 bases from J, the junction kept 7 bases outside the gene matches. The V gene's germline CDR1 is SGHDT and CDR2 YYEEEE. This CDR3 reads CASSKGTKTYEQYF. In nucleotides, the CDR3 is TGTGCCAGCAGTAAGGGGACTAAAACCTACGAGCAGTACTTC. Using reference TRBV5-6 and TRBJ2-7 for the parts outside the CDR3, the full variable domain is DAGVTQSPTHLIKTRGQQVTLRCSPKSGHDTVSWYQQALGQGPQFIFQYYEEEERQRGNFPDRFSGHQFPNYSSELNVNALLLGDSALYLCASSKGTKTYEQYFGPGTRLTVT.

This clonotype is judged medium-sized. CDR3 sequence (DNA): TGTGCCTGGAGTCAACAGGGGGGCGAGCAGTACTTC. It encodes CAWSQQGGEQYF. The chain links TRBV30 to TRBJ2-7; 8 bases line up with TRBD1. The CDR3 has 12 residues. CDR1 and CDR2 (germline): GTSNPN, SVGIG (reference sequence). The V gene end was trimmed by 2 bases and the J gene end by 6 bases; junction bases not matched to a gene: 3.

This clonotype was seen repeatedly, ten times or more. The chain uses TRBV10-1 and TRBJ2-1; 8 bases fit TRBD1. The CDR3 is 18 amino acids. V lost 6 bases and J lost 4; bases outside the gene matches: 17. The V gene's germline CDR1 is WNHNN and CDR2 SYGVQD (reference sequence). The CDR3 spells CASSPGTGRKEHYNEQFF. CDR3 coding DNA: TGCGCCAGCAGCCCGGGGACAGGCCGAAAAGAGCATTACAATGAGCAGTTCTTC.

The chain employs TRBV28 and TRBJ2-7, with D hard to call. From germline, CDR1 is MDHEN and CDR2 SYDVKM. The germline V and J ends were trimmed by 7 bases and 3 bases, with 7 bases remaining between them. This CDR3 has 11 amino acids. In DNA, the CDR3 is TGTGCCAGCATGAAAGACTACGAGCAGTACTTC. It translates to CASMKDYEQYF.

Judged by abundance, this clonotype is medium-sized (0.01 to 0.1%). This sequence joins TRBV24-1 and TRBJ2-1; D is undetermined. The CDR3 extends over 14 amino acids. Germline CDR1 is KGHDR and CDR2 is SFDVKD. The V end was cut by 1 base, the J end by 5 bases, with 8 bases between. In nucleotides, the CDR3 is TGTGCCACCAGTGATTTAGCACAGAACAATGAGCAGTTCTTC. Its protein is CATSDLAQNNEQFF.

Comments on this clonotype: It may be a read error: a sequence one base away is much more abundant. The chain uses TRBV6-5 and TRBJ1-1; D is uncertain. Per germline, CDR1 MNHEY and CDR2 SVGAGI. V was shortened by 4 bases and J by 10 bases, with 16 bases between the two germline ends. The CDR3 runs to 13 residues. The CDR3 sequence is CASSFSAEAGAFF. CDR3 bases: TGTGCCAGCAGTTTCTCAGCGGAGGCTGGAGCTTTCTTT.

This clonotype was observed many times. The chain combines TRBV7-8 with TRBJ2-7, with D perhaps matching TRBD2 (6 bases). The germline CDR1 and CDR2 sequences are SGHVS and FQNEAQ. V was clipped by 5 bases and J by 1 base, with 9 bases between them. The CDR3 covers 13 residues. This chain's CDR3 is CASSPGRSYEQYF. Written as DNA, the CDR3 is TGTGCCAGCAGCCCAGGGAGGTCCTACGAGCAGTACTTC.

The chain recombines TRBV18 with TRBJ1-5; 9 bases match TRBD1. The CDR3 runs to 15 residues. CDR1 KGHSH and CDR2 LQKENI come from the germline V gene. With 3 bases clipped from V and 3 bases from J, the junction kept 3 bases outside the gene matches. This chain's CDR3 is CASSPGTGNNQPQHF. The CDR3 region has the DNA TGTGCCAGCTCACCCGGGACAGGGAACAATCAGCCCCAGCATTTT.

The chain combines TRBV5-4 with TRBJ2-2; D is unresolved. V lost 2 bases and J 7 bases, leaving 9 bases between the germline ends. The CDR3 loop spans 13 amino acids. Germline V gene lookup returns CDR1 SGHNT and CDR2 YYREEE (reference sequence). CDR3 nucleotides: TGTGCCAGCAGCTTTCAGACTGGCGGGGAGCTGTTTTTT. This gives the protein CASSFQTGGELFF. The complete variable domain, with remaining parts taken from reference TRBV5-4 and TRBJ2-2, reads ETGVTQSPTHLIKTRGQQVTLRCSSQSGHNTVSWYQQALGQGPQFIFQYYREEENGRGNFPPRFSGLQFPNYSSELNVNALELDDSALYLCASSFQTGGELFFGEGSRLTVL.

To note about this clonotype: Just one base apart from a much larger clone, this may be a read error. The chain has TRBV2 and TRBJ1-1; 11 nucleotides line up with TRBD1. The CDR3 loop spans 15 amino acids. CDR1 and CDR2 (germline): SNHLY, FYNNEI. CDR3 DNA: TGTGCCAGCACGATCCCGGGACAGGGGGAAACTGGAGCTTTCTTT. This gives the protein CASTIPGQGETGAFF.

The CDR3 spells CASSYTPRGSPLHF. DNA for the CDR3: TGTGCCAGCAGTTACACTCCGAGAGGTTCACCCCTCCACTTT. V and J are TRBV6-5 and TRBJ1-6; D remains unclear. Germline loops: CDR1 MNHEY, CDR2 SVGAGI. V lost 2 bases and J 9 bases, leaving 11 bases between the germline ends. The CDR3 is made up of 14 amino acids.

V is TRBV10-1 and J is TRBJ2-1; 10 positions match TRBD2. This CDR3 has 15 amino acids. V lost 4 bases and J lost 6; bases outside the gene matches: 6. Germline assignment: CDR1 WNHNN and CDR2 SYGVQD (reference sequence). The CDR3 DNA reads TGCGCCAGCAGTGCATTAGCGGGGGGATTCAATGAGCAGTTCTTC. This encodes CASSALAGGFNEQFF.

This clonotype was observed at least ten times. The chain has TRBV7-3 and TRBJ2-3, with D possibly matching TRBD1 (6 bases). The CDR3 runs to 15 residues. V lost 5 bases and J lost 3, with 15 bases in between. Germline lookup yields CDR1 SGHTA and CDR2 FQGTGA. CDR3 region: CASSQQGDGTDTQYF. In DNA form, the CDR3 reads TGTGCCAGCAGCCAACAGGGCGATGGGACAGATACGCAGTATTTT.

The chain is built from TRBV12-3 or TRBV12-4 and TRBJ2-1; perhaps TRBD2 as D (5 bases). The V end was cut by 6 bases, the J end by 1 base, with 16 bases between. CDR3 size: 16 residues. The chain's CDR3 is CASSRGIGRSYNEQFF. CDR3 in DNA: TGTGCCAGCAGCCGGGGTATCGGACGGTCCTACAATGAGCAGTTCTTC.

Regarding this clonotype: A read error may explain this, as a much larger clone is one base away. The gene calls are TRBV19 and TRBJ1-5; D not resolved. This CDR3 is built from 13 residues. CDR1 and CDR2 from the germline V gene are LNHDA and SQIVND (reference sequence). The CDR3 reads CGSSMGPNQPQHF. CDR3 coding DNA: TGTGGCAGTAGTATGGGTCCCAATCAGCCCCAGCATTTT.

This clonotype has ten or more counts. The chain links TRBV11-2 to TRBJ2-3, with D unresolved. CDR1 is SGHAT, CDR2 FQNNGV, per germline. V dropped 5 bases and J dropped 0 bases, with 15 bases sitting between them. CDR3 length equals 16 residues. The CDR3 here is CASSHLSDPSTDTQYF. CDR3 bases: TGTGCCAGCAGCCACTTATCCGACCCTAGCACAGATACGCAGTATTTT.

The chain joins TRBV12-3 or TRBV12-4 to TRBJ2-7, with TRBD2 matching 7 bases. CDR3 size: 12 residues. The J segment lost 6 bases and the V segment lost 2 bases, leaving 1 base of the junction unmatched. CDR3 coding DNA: TGTGCCAGCAGTTTATCGGGGGGCGAGCAGTACTTC. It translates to CASSLSGGEQYF.

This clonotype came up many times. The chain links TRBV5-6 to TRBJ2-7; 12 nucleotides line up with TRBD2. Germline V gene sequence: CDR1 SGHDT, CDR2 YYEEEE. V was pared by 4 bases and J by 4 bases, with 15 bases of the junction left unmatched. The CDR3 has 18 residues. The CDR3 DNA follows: TGTGCCAGCAGCATAACTCTAGCGGGGGGGCCGGGTGGATACGAGCAGTACTTC. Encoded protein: CASSITLAGGPGGYEQYF. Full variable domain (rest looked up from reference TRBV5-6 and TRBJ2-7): DAGVTQSPTHLIKTRGQQVTLRCSPKSGHDTVSWYQQALGQGPQFIFQYYEEEERQRGNFPDRFSGHQFPNYSSELNVNALLLGDSALYLCASSITLAGGPGGYEQYFGPGTRLTVT.

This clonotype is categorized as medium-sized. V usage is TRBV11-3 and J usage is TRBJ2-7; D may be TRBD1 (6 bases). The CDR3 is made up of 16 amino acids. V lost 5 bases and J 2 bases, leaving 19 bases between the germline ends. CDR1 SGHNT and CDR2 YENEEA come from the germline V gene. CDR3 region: CASSPRWGTTAYEQYF. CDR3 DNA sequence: TGTGCCAGCAGCCCGCGGTGGGGGACAACCGCCTACGAGCAGTACTTC. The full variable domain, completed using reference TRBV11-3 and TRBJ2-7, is EAGVVQSPRYKIIEKKQPVAFWCNPISGHNTLYWYLQNLGQGPELLIRYENEEAVDDSQLPKDRFSAERLKGVDSTLKIQPAELGDSAVYLCASSPRWGTTAYEQYFGPGTRLTVT.

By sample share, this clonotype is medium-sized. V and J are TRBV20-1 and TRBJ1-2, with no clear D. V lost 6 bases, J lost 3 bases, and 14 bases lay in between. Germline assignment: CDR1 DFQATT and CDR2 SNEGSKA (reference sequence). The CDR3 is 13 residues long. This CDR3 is CSAEEPLDYGYTF. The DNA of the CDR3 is TGCAGTGCGGAAGAGCCCCTGGACTATGGCTACACCTTC.

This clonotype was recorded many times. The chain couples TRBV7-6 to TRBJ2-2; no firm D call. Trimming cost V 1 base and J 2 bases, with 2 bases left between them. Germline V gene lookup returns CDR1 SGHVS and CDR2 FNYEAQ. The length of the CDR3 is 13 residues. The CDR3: CASSLDNTGELFF. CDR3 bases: TGTGCCAGCAGCTTAGACAACACCGGGGAGCTGTTTTTT. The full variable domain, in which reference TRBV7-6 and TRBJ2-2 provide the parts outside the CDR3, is GAGVSQSPRYKVTKRGQDVALRCDPISGHVSLYWYRQALGQGPEFLTYFNYEAQQDKSGLPNDRFSAERPEGSISTLTIQRTEQRDSAMYRCASSLDNTGELFFGEGSRLTVL.

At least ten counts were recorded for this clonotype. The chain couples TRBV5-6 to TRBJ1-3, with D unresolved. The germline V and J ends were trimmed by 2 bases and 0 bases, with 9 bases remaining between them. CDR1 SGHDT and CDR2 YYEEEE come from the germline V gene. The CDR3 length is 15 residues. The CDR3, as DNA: TGTGCCAGCAGCTTAATCACGAACTCTGGAAACACCATATATTTT. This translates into CASSLITNSGNTIYF.

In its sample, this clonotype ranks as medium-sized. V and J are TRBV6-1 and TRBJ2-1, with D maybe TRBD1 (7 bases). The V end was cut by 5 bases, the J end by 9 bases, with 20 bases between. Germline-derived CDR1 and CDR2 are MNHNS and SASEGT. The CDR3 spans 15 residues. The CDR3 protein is CASSSDRPGASEQFF. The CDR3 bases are TGTGCCAGCAGTTCGGACAGGCCGGGGGCGAGTGAGCAGTTCTTC.

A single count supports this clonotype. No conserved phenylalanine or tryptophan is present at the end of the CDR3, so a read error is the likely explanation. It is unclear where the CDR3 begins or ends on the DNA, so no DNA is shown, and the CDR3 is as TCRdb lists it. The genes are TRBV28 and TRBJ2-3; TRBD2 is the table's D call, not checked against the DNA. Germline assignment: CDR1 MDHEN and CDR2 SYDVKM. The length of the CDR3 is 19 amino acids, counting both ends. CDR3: CASSLSGLAGDLYEQYFGP.

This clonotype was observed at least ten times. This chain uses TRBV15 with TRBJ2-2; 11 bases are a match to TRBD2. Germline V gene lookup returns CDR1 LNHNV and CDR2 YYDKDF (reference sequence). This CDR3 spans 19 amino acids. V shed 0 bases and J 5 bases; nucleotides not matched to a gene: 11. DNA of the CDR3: TGTGCCACCAGCAGAGATCTCTCTACTAGCGGGGGAGTAACCGGGGAGCTGTTTTTT. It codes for CATSRDLSTSGGVTGELFF.

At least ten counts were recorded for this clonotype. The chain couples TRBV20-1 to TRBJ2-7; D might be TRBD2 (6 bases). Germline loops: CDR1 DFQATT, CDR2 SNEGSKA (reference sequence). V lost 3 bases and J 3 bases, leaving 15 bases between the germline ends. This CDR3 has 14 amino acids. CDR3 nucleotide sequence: TGCAGTGCTAGCGGGACTCGGGGGAACTACGAGCAGTACTTC. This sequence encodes CSASGTRGNYEQYF.

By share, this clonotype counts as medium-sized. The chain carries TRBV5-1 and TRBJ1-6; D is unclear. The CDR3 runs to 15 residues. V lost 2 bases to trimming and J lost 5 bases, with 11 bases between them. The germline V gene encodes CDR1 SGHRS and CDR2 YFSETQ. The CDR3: CASSFRGLDNSPLHF. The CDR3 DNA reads TGCGCCAGCAGCTTTCGTGGTCTAGATAATTCACCCCTCCACTTT.